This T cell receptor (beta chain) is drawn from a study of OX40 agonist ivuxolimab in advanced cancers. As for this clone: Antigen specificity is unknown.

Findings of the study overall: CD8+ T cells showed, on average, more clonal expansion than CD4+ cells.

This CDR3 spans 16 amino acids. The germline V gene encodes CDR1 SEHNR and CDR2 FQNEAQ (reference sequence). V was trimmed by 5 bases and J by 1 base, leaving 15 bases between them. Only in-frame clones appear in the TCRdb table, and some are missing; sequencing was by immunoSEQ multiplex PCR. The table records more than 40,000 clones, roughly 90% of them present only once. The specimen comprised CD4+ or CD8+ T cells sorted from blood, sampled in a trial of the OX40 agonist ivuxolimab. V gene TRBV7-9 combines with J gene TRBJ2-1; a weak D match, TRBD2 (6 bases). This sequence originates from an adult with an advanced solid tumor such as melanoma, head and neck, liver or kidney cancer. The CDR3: CASSPLGGLSYNEQFF. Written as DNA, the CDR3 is TGTGCCAGCAGCCCGCTTGGGGGGTTGTCCTACAATGAGCAGTTCTTC.